The 5 T cell receptor beta chains listed next were all sequenced from one sample in a study of T cells in Graves' hyperthyroidism and ophthalmopathy. It was RNA transcripts that yielded the amplified TCR beta CDR3 regions. First-round RT-PCR targeting the TCR CDR3 was performed with the HTBI primer set. TCRdb called the multiplex PCR reads again in MiXCR, with one record for every CDR3 protein. The sample has roughly 93,000 distinct CDR3 sequences, around 42% seen once. Sequencing used peripheral blood or thyroid tissue (not recorded which). The receptor set was obtained from a woman aged 25 to 39 with Graves' hyperthyroidism.

V gene TRBV7-2 combines with J gene TRBJ2-5; the D is unclear. V dropped 5 bases and J dropped 1 base, with 20 bases sitting between them. CDR1 is SGHTA and CDR2 is FQGNSA in the germline V gene. CDR3 size: 17 residues. The CDR3 bases are TGTGCCAGCAGCCCCAGAGACGGTAGTTCCCCCCAAGAGACCCAGTACTTC. Amino acid sequence: CASSPRDGSSPQETQYF.

This clonotype was seen ten or more times. The chain uses TRBV28 and TRBJ2-7; tentative D call: TRBD2 (5 bases). With 5 bases removed from V and 3 bases from J, the gap between germline ends came to 17 bases. The germline CDR1 and CDR2 sequences are MDHEN and SYDVKM. CDR3 length equals 15 residues. DNA of the CDR3: TGTGCCAGCAGTCCGAGACCCTTCGGGGACTACGAGCAGTACTTC. As protein: CASSPRPFGDYEQYF.

In DNA, the CDR3 is TGTGCCAGCCCCCCCCAGCCAACTAACTATGGCTACACCTTC. Translating gives CASPPQPTNYGYTF. V gene TRBV7-9 combines with J gene TRBJ1-2; D not resolved. CDR1 SEHNR and CDR2 FQNEAQ come from the germline V gene (reference sequence). This CDR3 is built from 14 residues. Trimming pared 8 bases from V and 0 bases from J, leaving 13 bases between.

The sample holds many counts of this clonotype. The chain joins TRBV4-1 to TRBJ1-6, with D unresolved. With 4 bases removed from V and 19 bases from J, the gap between germline ends came to 29 bases. CDR1 is MGHRA, CDR2 YSYEKL, per germline. This CDR3 region has 16 residues. The CDR3 coding sequence is TGCGCCAGCAGCCCCCACCCGACGGCAGCGTTCCTGGTATTACACTTT. Translation gives CASSPHPTAAFLVLHF.

With respect to this clonotype: Being one base from a much bigger clone, this may be a read error. Given the absence of the conserved phenylalanine or tryptophan at the CDR3 end, a read error is likely. This sequence joins TRBV12-3 or TRBV12-4 and TRBJ2-7; unclear D gene. V lost 3 bases and J lost 3, with 12 bases in between. The length of the CDR3 is 14 residues. The CDR3 spells CASSFSSPDYEQYL. In nucleotides, the CDR3 is TGTGCCAGCAGTTTCTCTAGTCCCGACTACGAGCAGTACCTC.